This T cell receptor beta chain derives from a study of blood T cell repertoires in COVID-19. In the study overall: COVID-19 samples from acute and convalescent phases originated in the United States, Italy and Spain.

The participants were between about 18 and 100 years old and came from under 25 US areas. Each exposed participant met a COVID-19 case in the 2 weeks preceding study entry. Method: immunoSEQ multiplex PCR; TCRdb's copy keeps in-frame clones and lacks some. The repertoire holds roughly 180,000 clones, with roughly 80% as singletons. In germline, CDR1 is SGHRS, CDR2 YFSETQ. The CDR3 sequence is 16 residues long. V trimming: 0 bases; J trimming: 3 bases; junction bases outside the gene matches: 5. Source material: PBMCs or T cells enriched from blood (not recorded which). V is TRBV5-1 and J is TRBJ1-2; 10 bases agree with TRBD1. The sequence was obtained from a man between 60 and 75 years old who had been exposed to COVID-19. The CDR3 DNA sequence: TGCGCCAGCAGCTTGGTGGGACAGGGGATAGACTATGGCTACACCTTC. This codes for CASSLVGQGIDYGYTF. Using reference TRBV5-1 and TRBJ1-2 for the parts outside the CDR3, the full variable domain is KAGVTQTPRYLIKTRGQQVTLSCSPISGHRSVSWYQQTPGQGLQFLFEYFSETQRNKGNFPGRFSGRQFSNSRSEMNVSTLELGDSALYLCASSLVGQGIDYGYTFGSGTRLTVV.